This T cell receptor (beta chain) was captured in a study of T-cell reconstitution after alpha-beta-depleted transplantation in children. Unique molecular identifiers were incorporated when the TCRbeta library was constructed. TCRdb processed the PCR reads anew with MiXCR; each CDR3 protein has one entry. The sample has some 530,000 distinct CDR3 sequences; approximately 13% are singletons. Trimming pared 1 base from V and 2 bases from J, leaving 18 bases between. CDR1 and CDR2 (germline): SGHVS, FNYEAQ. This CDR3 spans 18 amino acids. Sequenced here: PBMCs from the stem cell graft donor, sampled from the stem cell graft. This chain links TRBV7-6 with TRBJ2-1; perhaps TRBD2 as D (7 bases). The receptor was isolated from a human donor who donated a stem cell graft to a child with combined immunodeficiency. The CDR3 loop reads CASSLGEGGTFPYNEQFF. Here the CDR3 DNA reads TGTGCCAGCAGCTTAGGTGAGGGGGGGACCTTCCCCTACAATGAGCAGTTCTTC.